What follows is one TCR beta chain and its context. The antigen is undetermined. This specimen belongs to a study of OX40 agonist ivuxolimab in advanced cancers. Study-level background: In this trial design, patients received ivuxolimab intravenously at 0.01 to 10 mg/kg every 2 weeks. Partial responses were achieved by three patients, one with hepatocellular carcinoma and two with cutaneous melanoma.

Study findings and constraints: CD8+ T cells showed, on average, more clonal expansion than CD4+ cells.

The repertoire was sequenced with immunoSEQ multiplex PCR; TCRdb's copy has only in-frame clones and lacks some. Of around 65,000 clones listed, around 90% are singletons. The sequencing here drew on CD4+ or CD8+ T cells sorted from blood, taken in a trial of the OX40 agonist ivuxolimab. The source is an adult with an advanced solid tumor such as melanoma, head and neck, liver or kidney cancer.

The CDR3 DNA sequence: TGTGCCAGCAGTGAGGTGGGGGAGACAGATACGCAGTATTTT. It codes for CASSEVGETDTQYF. The rearrangement joins TRBV2 to TRBJ2-3, with D perhaps matching TRBD1 or TRBD2 (5 bases each). CDR3 length: 14 residues. CDR1 and CDR2 (germline): SNHLY, FYNNEI. Trimming took 3 bases from V and 3 from J, leaving 10 bases between them. Filled out from reference TRBV2 and TRBJ2-3, the complete variable domain reads EPEVTQTPSHQVTQMGQEVILRCVPISNHLYFYWYRQILGQKVEFLVSFYNNEISEKSEIFDDQFSVERPDGSNFTLKIRSTKLEDSAMYFCASSEVGETDTQYFGPGTRLTVL.